Listed below are T cell receptor beta chains from one sample, sequenced in a study of T-cell memory formation after mild COVID-19. One entry per CDR3 protein, called by TCRdb with MiXCR from the 5' RACE reads. The data contain under 300,000 distinct CDR3 sequences, around 16% of them singletons. What was sequenced was PBMCs or a T cell subset sorted from them (not recorded which). The receptors come from a man between 18 and 29 years old who had mild COVID-19 (a few samples of this study predate the infection). Cell type and time point are not known. The CDR3 runs from the conserved cysteine through the conserved F or W. The D gene is left open where the match is weak. The size of a clone is reported for some rows only, either as once, few or many, or as a class for expanded clones.

D gene	clone size	V gene	J gene	CDR3 DNA	CDR3 protein
TRBD1	few	TRBV7-9	TRBJ2-6	TGTGCCAGCAGCCTCGTCCAGGGGGCGTGGGGGGCCAACGTCCTGACTTTC	CASSLVQGAWGANVLTF
.	.	TRBV5-1	TRBJ1-4	TGCGCCAGAAAGGGGTGTTGGCTCGCAAAGAGTGAAAAACTGTTTTTT	CARKGCWLAKSEKLFF
TRBD1	.	TRBV12-3/TRBV12-4	TRBJ2-7	TGTGCCAGCAGTCCTACAGGGGCCGAGCAGTACTTC	CASSPTGAEQYF
.	few	TRBV28	TRBJ1-5	TGTGCCAGCAGTCCGGACAGACTTCCCAATCAGCCCCAGCATTTT	CASSPDRLPNQPQHF
TRBD2	many	TRBV12-3/TRBV12-4	TRBJ2-3	TGTGCCAGCAGCTTACTAGCGGGGGACACAGATACGCAGTATTTT	CASSLLAGDTDTQYF
TRBD2	few	TRBV5-1	TRBJ2-5	TGCGCCAGCAGCTTGGTAGCGGGGGAAGGAGAGACCCAGTACTTC	CASSLVAGEGETQYF
.	.	TRBV4-1	TRBJ1-6	TGCGCCAGCAGCCAAGGGTCGTGGGCCGAAAATTCACCCCTCCACTTT	CASSQGSWAENSPLHF
.	few	TRBV7-2	TRBJ1-5	TGTGCCAGCAGCTTAGAGTGGCCACTCAATCAGCCCCAGCATTTT	CASSLEWPLNQPQHF
.	many	TRBV5-1	TRBJ2-3	TGCGCCAGCAGCTTGCGGACTGACACAGATACGCAGTATTTT	CASSLRTDTDTQYF
.	few	TRBV7-2	TRBJ2-2	TGTGCCAGCAGCTACGGAAACCGGGACACCGGGGAGCTGTTTTTT	CASSYGNRDTGELFF
.	few	TRBV6-6	TRBJ1-1	TGTGCCAGCACATGGGACACTGAAGCTTTCTTT	CASTWDTEAFF
.	few	TRBV15	TRBJ2-1	TGTGCCACCAGCAGAGTATGGGACCCCCTCTCTAACAATGAGCAGTTCTTC	CATSRVWDPLSNNEQFF
.	.	TRBV7-8	TRBJ2-2	TGTGCCAGCAGCTTAGATCTTGGTTCAATCGCGAACACCGGGGAGCTGTTTTTT	CASSLDLGSIANTGELFF
.	few	TRBV7-2	TRBJ2-7	TGTGCCAGCAGCTCCGGGACACTCTACGAGCAGTACTTC	CASSSGTLYEQYF
TRBD1	.	TRBV6-4	TRBJ2-2	TGTGCCAGCAGGGACCAGGGGGACACCGGGGAGCTGTTTTTT	CASRDQGDTGELFF
.	few	TRBV7-9	TRBJ1-2	TGTGCCAGCAGCTCCCCCTTTAACTATGGCTACACCTTC	CASSSPFNYGYTF
TRBD2	few	TRBV11-3	TRBJ2-3	TGTGCCAGCAGCCAGCGGGGTAGCACAGATACGCAGTATTTT	CASSQRGSTDTQYF
.	.	TRBV5-1	TRBJ1-6	TGCGCCAGCAGCCCCGTCGGGAATTCACCCCTCCACTTT	CASSPVGNSPLHF
TRBD2	.	TRBV6-5	TRBJ2-3	TGTGCCAGCAGCCCCCCTAAATATCTAGCGGGGGCCCATACGCAGTATTTT	CASSPPKYLAGAHTQYF
TRBD1	many	TRBV7-6	TRBJ1-1	TGTGCCAGCAGCCCCGGGGACAGGGGGCGGGCTGAAGCTTTCTTT	CASSPGDRGRAEAFF
.	few	TRBV6-2/TRBV6-3	TRBJ1-5	TGTGCCAGCCTCCAGGGGTGGTTATCCGGGACCCAGCATTTT	CASLQGWLSGTQHF
.	.	TRBV27	TRBJ1-6	TGTGCCAGCAGTTTATTAGCCGCGTTCGGGGGGACACCCCTCCACTTT	CASSLLAAFGGTPLHF
.	.	TRBV7-9	TRBJ1-5	TGTGCCAGCAGCTTACAGTCTCAGCCCCAGCATTTT	CASSLQSQPQHF
.	few	TRBV6-6	TRBJ2-4	TGTGCCGTGGGGTGGGACATTCAGTACTTC	CAVGWDIQYF
.	.	TRBV6-2/TRBV6-3	TRBJ1-2	TGTGCCAGCAGTTACTCACCGTACTATGGCTACACCTTC	CASSYSPYYGYTF
TRBD1	.	TRBV5-1	TRBJ2-7	TGCGCCAGCAGCCAGTCCGGGACAGGGTCCTACGAGCAGTACTTC	CASSQSGTGSYEQYF
.	few	TRBV4-1	TRBJ2-5	TGCGCCAGCAGCCAAGACGCTCCGGGAGCGTCGTGGACCCAGTACTTC	CASSQDAPGASWTQYF
.	.	TRBV6-5	TRBJ1-5	TGTGCCACGGCCCGGGGTTTGAGCAATCAGCCCCAGCATTTT	CATARGLSNQPQHF
.	.	TRBV29-1	TRBJ1-1	TGCAGCGTCGTAGGGGTCATATCGAACACTGAAGCTTTCTTT	CSVVGVISNTEAFF
TRBD1	.	TRBV12-3/TRBV12-4	TRBJ1-1	TGTGCCAGCACCCGGGACAGGGGGCCTGCTCTGAACACTGAAGCTTTCTTT	CASTRDRGPALNTEAFF
TRBD1	few	TRBV7-2	TRBJ1-2	TGTGCCAGCAGCTTAGCCAACAGGGGACGTAGCTATGGCTACACCTTC	CASSLANRGRSYGYTF
TRBD2	.	TRBV7-6	TRBJ2-1	TGTGCCAGCAGCTTAGCGTACCGGGGGGGCCGAAATGAGCAGTTCTTC	CASSLAYRGGRNEQFF
.	.	TRBV20-1	TRBJ2-5	TGCAGTGCGAGACAGGCGATGTTACAAGAGACCCAGTACTTC	CSARQAMLQETQYF
TRBD2	few	TRBV15	TRBJ2-3	TGTGCCACCAGCAGTTTAACCACCGGGACTAGCGGGGGGGCAGATACGCAGTATTTT	CATSSLTTGTSGGADTQYF
.	.	TRBV29-1	TRBJ1-1	TGCAGCTCCGGGGGTAGGAACACTGAAGCTTTCTTT	CSSGGRNTEAFF
TRBD2	.	TRBV5-1	TRBJ2-4	TGCGCCAGCAGCCCCGGGGGGGGAGGAGAAGGAAACATTCAGTACTTC	CASSPGGGGEGNIQYF
.	many	TRBV4-1	TRBJ2-5	TGCGCCAGCAGCCAAGATCGCGGGCCACAGGAGACCCAGTACTTC	CASSQDRGPQETQYF
TRBD1	.	TRBV29-1	TRBJ2-3	TGCAGCGGGGACAGGCAAGATACGCAGTATTTT	CSGDRQDTQYF
TRBD1	.	TRBV6-5	TRBJ1-1	TGTGCCAGCAGTTGCTCTTACGAGGCAGGGGGCGCGAACACTGAAGCTTTCTTT	CASSCSYEAGGANTEAFF
TRBD2	few	TRBV7-9	TRBJ2-3	TGTGCCAGCAGCCCCCGCCGGGACTACAGCACAGATACGCAGTATTTT	CASSPRRDYSTDTQYF
.	many	TRBV7-9	TRBJ2-3	TGTGCCAGCAGCCTGGGGGTTTATACAGATACGCAGTATTTT	CASSLGVYTDTQYF
.	.	TRBV6-2/TRBV6-3	TRBJ2-3	TGTGCCAGCAGCCCCCCGACTAGAACAGATACGCAGTATTTT	CASSPPTRTDTQYF